The present T cell receptor beta chain was sequenced within a study of identical twins. Findings and caveats of the study: There were fewer insertions in abundant cord blood beta clonotypes, but memory repertoires showed no such pattern. The models gave estimates that fell short of the out-of-frame TCR alpha sharing seen in monozygotic twins.

The germline V gene encodes CDR1 SGHTA and CDR2 FQGNSA. V was clipped by 1 base and J by 5 bases; unmatched bases: 12. This CDR3 is 18 amino acids long. This clonotype was detected a few times. Its specificity is unknown. TCRdb redid the calling of the 5' RACE reads with MiXCR, one entry per CDR3 protein. The data contain 1.5 million to 2 million distinct CDR3 sequences, about 31% of them singletons. The sequence was obtained from a newborn girl in good health. The source material was cord blood. The chain joins TRBV7-2 to TRBJ2-3; 10 bases match TRBD2. DNA of the CDR3: TGTGCCAGCAGCTTAGTAGGTTTGAGCGGGGGGGCCCAAGATACGCAGTATTTT. Its translation is CASSLVGLSGGAQDTQYF.